A selection of T cell receptor beta chains follows, all from one sample in a study of blood T cell repertoires in COVID-19. Repertoires were generated with immunoSEQ multiplex PCR, while TCRdb's copy carries only in-frame clones and drops some. The table lists under 150,000 clones, 70% to 90% of them singletons. Material for sequencing was peripheral blood. Receptor source: a woman aged 50 to 60 with acute or convalescent COVID-19. The CDR3 runs from the conserved cysteine through the conserved F or W. D genes are given only for firm matches. A clone size is listed for some rows: how often the clone was seen (once, few, many), or a class if it is expanded.

size	J	D	V	CDR3	DNA
few	TRBJ1-1	TRBD1	TRBV15	CATSTGDRAEAFF	TGTGCCACCAGCACAGGGGACAGAGCTGAAGCTTTCTTT
.	TRBJ1-1	TRBD1	TRBV28	CASSTPGQGFRAEAFF	TGTGCCAGCAGTACCCCGGGACAGGGGTTTAGGGCTGAAGCTTTCTTT
few	TRBJ1-2	.	TRBV5-6	CASGTPANYGYTF	TGTGCCAGCGGGACACCAGCTAACTATGGCTACACCTTC
once	TRBJ1-2	TRBD1	TRBV3-1/TRBV3-2	CASSQAQGVGYTF	TGTGCCAGCAGCCAAGCACAGGGGGTTGGCTACACCTTC
once	TRBJ1-3	TRBD1	TRBV27	CASSSTGGSGNTIYF	TGTGCCAGCAGTTCCACAGGGGGGTCGGGAAACACCATATATTTT
.	TRBJ1-5	TRBD1	TRBV23-1	CASSQEGQSLDHNQPQHF	TGCGCCAGCAGTCAAGAGGGACAGTCCCTTGATCACAATCAGCCCCAGCATTTT
.	TRBJ2-7	TRBD2	TRBV12-3/TRBV12-4	CASSLGRGVIQYF	TGTGCCAGCAGTTTGGGCCGGGGGGTAATACAGTACTTC
.	TRBJ2-1	TRBD1	TRBV20-1	CSASEGAHEQFF	TGCAGTGCTAGTGAGGGGGCACATGAGCAGTTCTTC
.	TRBJ1-1	TRBD1	TRBV4-1	CASSQEGQGDTEAFF	TGCGCCAGCAGCCAGGAGGGACAGGGGGACACTGAAGCTTTCTTT
.	TRBJ2-1	TRBD2	TRBV4-3	CASSQPVLRASGRISSYNEQFF	TGCGCCAGCAGCCAGCCGGTTCTGAGGGCTAGCGGGAGGATAAGCTCCTACAATGAGCAGTTCTTC
few	TRBJ2-2	TRBD1	TRBV11-2	CASRTDRGRTGELFF	TGTGCCAGCAGGACGGACAGGGGGCGGACCGGGGAGCTGTTTTTT
.	TRBJ2-3	TRBD2	TRBV28	CASSTPGLARDTQYF	TGTGCCAGCAGTACTCCGGGACTAGCAAGGGATACGCAGTATTTT
.	TRBJ2-6	TRBD1	TRBV2	CASRGLPGQGSTGANVLTF	TGTGCCAGCAGGGGTCTCCCGGGACAGGGCTCAACTGGGGCCAACGTCCTGACTTTC
.	TRBJ1-1	.	TRBV18	CASSPLGINTEAFF	TGTGCCAGCTCACCGCTCGGGATTAACACTGAAGCTTTCTTT
.	TRBJ1-5	.	TRBV19	CASRGPNGPQHF	TGTGCCAGCAGGGGCCCTAATGGGCCCCAGCATTTT
.	TRBJ2-7	TRBD1	TRBV12-3/TRBV12-4	CASTLGQGNEQYF	TGTGCCAGCACCCTAGGACAGGGAAACGAGCAGTACTTC
.	TRBJ2-1	TRBD1	TRBV18	CASYQEGQGETNEQFF	TGTGCCAGCTATCAGGAAGGGCAGGGGGAGACCAATGAGCAGTTCTTC
.	TRBJ1-3	TRBD1	TRBV30	CAWGQGITGNTIYF	TGTGCCTGGGGACAGGGTATAACTGGAAACACCATATATTTT
.	TRBJ1-2	TRBD1	TRBV19	CASTSPPGTGGTHGYTF	TGTGCCAGTACCTCGCCCCCCGGGACAGGGGGCACTCATGGCTACACCTTC
.	TRBJ2-7	TRBD1	TRBV18	CASSPDRAPYEQYF	TGTGCCAGCTCACCGGACAGGGCCCCTTACGAGCAGTACTTC
.	TRBJ2-1	TRBD1	TRBV28	CASSTTGAYEQFF	TGTGCCAGCAGTACTACAGGGGCCTATGAGCAGTTCTTC
.	TRBJ1-6	TRBD1	TRBV5-6	CASSLGQGVGSPLHF	TGTGCCAGCAGCTTGGGACAGGGGGTCGGTTCACCCCTCCACTTT
.	TRBJ1-6	.	TRBV27	CASSLYGTTPSPLHF	TGTGCCAGCAGTTTATACGGGACTACTCCTTCACCCCTCCACTTT
.	TRBJ2-7	.	TRBV2	CASSEGTAYEQYF	TGTGCCAGCAGTGAAGGGACAGCCTACGAGCAGTACTTC
.	TRBJ2-3	TRBD2	TRBV6-2/TRBV6-3	CASSWGLAGGYGTDTQYF	TGTGCCAGCAGTTGGGGACTAGCGGGGGGGTATGGCACAGATACGCAGTATTTT
.	TRBJ1-4	TRBD1	TRBV7-9	CASSTGQVANEKLFF	TGTGCCAGCAGCACCGGACAGGTCGCCAATGAAAAACTGTTTTTT
.	TRBJ2-3	TRBD2	TRBV9	CASSVSGRTDTQYF	TGTGCCAGCAGCGTTAGCGGGCGGACAGATACGCAGTATTTT
.	TRBJ2-2	.	TRBV6-1	CASSGRSPSTSNTGELFF	.
.	TRBJ1-1	.	TRBV7-9	CASSPLESTEAFF	TGTGCCAGCAGCCCCCTCGAGAGCACTGAAGCTTTCTTT
once	TRBJ2-5	TRBD2	TRBV3-1/TRBV3-2	CASSQAGLAGGRETQYF	TGTGCCAGCAGCCAAGCTGGGCTAGCGGGAGGTAGGGAGACCCAGTACTTC
.	TRBJ1-2	.	TRBV9	CASSALAGGIYGYTF	TGTGCCAGCAGCGCCCTTGCCGGGGGAATCTATGGCTACACCTTC
.	TRBJ2-3	.	TRBV2	CASSALTSTDTQYF	TGTGCCAGCAGTGCCCTAACTAGCACAGATACGCAGTATTTT
.	TRBJ1-2	.	TRBV6-5	CASSYSGAGYTF	TGTGCCAGCAGTTACTCTGGAGCTGGCTACACCTTC
.	TRBJ1-5	.	TRBV4-1	CASSQGAANQPQHF	TGCGCCAGCAGCCAGGGGGCAGCTAATCAGCCCCAGCATTTT
.	TRBJ1-5	.	TRBV2	CASGGFGLGNQPQHF	TGTGCCAGCGGGGGGTTTGGTTTAGGCAATCAGCCCCAGCATTTT
.	TRBJ1-4	.	TRBV30	CALQRGESEKLFF	TGTGCCCTCCAGCGGGGAGAGAGTGAAAAACTGTTTTTT
.	TRBJ2-7	.	TRBV5-1	CASSLRPGGSSYEQYF	TGCGCCAGCAGCTTAAGGCCCGGGGGTTCCTCCTACGAGCAGTACTTC
.	TRBJ1-1	.	TRBV7-9	CASSQTRGLNTEAFF	TGTGCCAGCAGCCAAACGAGGGGGTTGAACACTGAAGCTTTCTTT